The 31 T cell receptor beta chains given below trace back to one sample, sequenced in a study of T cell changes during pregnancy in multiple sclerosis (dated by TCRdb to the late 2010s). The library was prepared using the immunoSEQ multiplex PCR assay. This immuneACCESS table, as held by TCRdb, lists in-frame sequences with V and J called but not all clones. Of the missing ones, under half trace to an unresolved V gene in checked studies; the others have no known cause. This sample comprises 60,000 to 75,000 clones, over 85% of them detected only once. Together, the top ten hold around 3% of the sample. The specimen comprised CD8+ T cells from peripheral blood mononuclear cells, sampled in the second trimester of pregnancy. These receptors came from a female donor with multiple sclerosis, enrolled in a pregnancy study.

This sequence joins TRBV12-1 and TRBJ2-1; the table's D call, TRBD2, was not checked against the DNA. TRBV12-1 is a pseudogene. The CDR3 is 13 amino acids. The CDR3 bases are TGTGCCCTATCAGGAGGGGCGCTCAATGAGCAGTTCTTC. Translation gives CALSGGALNEQFF.

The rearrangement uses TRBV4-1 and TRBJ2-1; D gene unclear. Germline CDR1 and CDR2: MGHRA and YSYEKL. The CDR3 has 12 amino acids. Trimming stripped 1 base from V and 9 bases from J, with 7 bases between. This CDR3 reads CASSQVYAEQFF. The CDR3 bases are TGCGCCAGCAGCCAAGTCTACGCTGAGCAGTTCTTC.

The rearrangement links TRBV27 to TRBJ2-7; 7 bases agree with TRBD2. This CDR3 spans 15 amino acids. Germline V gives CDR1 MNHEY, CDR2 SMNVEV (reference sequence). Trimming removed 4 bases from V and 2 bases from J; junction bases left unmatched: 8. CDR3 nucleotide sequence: TGTGCCAGCAGTTCCGGGACGGGGGGTACCTACGAGCAGTACTTC. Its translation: CASSSGTGGTYEQYF.

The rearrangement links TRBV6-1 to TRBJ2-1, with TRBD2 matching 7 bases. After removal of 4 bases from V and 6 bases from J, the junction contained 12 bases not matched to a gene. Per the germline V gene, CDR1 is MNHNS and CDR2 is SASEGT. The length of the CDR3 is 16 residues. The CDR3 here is CASSGRAGAAVNEQFF. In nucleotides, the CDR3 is TGTGCCAGCAGTGGAAGGGCGGGAGCGGCGGTCAATGAGCAGTTCTTC.

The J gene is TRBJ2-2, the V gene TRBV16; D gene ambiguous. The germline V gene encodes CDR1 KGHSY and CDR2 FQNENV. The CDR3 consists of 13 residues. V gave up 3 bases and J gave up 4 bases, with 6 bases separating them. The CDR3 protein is CASSQYGTGELFF. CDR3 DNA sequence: TGTGCCAGCAGCCAGTACGGCACCGGGGAGCTGTTTTTT.

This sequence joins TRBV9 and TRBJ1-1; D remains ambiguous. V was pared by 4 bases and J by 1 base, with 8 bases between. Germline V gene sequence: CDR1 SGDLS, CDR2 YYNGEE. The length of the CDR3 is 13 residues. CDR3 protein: CASSPLSNTEAFF. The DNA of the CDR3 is TGTGCCAGCAGCCCTTTATCGAACACTGAAGCTTTCTTT.

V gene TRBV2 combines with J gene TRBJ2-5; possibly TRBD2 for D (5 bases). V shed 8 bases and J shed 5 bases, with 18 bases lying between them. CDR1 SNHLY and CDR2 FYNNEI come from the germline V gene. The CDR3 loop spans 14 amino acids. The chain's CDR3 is CASLSRGFGETQYF. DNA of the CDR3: TGTGCCAGCTTATCGCGCGGGTTTGGGGAGACCCAGTACTTC.

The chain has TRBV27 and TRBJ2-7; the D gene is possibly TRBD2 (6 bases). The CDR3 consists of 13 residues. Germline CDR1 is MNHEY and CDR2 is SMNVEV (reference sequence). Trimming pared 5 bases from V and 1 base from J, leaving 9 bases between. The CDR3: CASSRGGSYEQYF. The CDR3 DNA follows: TGTGCCAGCAGTCGAGGAGGGTCCTACGAGCAGTACTTC.

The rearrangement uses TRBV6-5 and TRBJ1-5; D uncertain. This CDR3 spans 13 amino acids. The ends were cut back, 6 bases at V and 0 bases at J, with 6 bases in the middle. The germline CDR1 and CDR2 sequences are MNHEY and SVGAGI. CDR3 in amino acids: CASREDSNQPQHF. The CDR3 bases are TGTGCCAGCAGAGAGGATAGCAATCAGCCCCAGCATTTT.

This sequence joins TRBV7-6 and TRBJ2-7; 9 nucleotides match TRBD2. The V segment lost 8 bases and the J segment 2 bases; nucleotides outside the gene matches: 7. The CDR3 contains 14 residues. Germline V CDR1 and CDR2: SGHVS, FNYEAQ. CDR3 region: CASGAGGQTYEQYF. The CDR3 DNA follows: TGTGCCAGCGGGGCGGGGGGGCAGACCTACGAGCAGTACTTC.

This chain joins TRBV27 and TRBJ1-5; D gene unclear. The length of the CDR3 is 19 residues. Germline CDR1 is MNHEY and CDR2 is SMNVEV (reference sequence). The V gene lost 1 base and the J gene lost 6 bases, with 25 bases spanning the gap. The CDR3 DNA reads TGTGCCAGCAGTTTATTGCCCAGGAACCTGGGCATGGCCAGTCAGCCCCAGCATTTT. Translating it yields CASSLLPRNLGMASQPQHF.

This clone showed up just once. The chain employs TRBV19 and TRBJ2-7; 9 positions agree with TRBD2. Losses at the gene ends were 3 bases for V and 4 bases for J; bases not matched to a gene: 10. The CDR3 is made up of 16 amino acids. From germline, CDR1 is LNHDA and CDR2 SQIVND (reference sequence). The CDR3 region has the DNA TGTGCCAGTAGTATGGGTAGCGGGAGCATCGGGTACGAGCAGTACTTC. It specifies CASSMGSGSIGYEQYF.

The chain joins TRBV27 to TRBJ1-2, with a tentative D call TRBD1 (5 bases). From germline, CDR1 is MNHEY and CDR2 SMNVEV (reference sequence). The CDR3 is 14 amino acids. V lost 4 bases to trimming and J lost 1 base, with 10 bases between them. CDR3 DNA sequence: TGTGCCAGCAGTTCTGCAGGGATTAACTATGGCTACACCTTC. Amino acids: CASSSAGINYGYTF.

This chain's CDR3 is CASSLSLGGRLTEAFF. CDR3 coding DNA: TGCGCCAGCAGCTTGAGTTTAGGGGGCCGGCTTACTGAAGCTTTCTTT. The J gene is TRBJ1-1, the V gene TRBV5-1, with 7 positions matching TRBD1. Unmatched junction bases numbered 11, after V lost 1 base and J lost 5 bases. The CDR3 consists of 16 residues. CDR1 SGHRS and CDR2 YFSETQ come from the germline V gene. Full variable domain (missing parts from reference TRBV5-1 and TRBJ1-1): KAGVTQTPRYLIKTRGQQVTLSCSPISGHRSVSWYQQTPGQGLQFLFEYFSETQRNKGNFPGRFSGRQFSNSRSEMNVSTLELGDSALYLCASSLSLGGRLTEAFFGQGTRLTVV.

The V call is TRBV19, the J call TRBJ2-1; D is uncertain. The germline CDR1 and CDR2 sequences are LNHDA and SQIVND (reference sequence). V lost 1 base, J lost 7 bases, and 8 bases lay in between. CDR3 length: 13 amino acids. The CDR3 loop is CASSIGVGNEQFF. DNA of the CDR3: TGTGCCAGTAGTATAGGGGTCGGGAATGAGCAGTTCTTC.

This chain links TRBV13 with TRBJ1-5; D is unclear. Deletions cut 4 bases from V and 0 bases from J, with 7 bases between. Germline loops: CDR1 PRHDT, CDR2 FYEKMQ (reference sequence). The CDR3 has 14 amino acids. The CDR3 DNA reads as TGTGCCAGCAGCTCCAGAAATAGCAATCAGCCCCAGCATTTT. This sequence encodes CASSSRNSNQPQHF.

The CDR3 sequence: CASSQEGEGGNEQYF. The DNA for the CDR3 is TGCGCCAGCAGCCAAGAAGGGGAGGGGGGGAACGAGCAGTACTTC. The genes are TRBV4-1 and TRBJ2-7, with D possibly TRBD2 on 7 matching bases. Germline V gene data show CDR1 as MGHRA and CDR2 as YSYEKL. The V and J ends lost 0 bases and 5 bases respectively, with 14 bases between them. This CDR3 comprises 15 residues.

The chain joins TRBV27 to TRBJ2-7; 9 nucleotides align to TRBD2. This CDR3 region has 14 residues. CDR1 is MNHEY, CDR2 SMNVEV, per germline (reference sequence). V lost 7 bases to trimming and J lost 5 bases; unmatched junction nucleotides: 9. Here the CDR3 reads CASTRSGRPHEQYF. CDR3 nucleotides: TGTGCCAGCACTCGTAGCGGGAGACCCCACGAGCAGTACTTC.

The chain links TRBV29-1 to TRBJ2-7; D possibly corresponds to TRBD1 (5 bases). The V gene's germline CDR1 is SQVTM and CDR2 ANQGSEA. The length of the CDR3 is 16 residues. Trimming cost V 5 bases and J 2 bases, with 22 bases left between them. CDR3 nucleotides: TGCAGCGTTTGGGGCTCTCACGGCTCCCAGACCTACGAGCAGTACTTC. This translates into CSVWGSHGSQTYEQYF.

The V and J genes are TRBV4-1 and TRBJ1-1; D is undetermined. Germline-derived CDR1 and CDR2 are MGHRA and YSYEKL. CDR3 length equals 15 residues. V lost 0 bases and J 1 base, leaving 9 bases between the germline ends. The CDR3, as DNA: TGCGCCAGCAGCCAAGATAGGGAGGGGAACACTGAAGCTTTCTTT. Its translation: CASSQDREGNTEAFF.

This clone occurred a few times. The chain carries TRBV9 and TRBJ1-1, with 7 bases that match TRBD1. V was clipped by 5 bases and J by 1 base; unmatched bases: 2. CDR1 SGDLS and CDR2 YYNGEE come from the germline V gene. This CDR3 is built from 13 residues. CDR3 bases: TGTGCCAGCAGGCAGGGGGGGAACACTGAAGCTTTCTTT. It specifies CASRQGGNTEAFF.

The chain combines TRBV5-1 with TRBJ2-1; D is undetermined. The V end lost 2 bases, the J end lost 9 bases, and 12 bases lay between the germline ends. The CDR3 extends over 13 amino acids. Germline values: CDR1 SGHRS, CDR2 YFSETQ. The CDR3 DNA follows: TGCGCCAGCAGCTTAGAGGCCCCGGGTGAGCAGTTCTTC. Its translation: CASSLEAPGEQFF. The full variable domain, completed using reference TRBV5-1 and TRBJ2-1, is KAGVTQTPRYLIKTRGQQVTLSCSPISGHRSVSWYQQTPGQGLQFLFEYFSETQRNKGNFPGRFSGRQFSNSRSEMNVSTLELGDSALYLCASSLEAPGEQFFGPGTRLTVL.

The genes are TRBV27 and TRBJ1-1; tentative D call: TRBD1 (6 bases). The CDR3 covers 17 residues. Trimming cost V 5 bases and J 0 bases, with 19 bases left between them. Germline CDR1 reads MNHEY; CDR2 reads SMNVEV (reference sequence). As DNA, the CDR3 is TGTGCCAGCAGTCCGCCCGGGACACTATTTATGAACACTGAAGCTTTCTTT. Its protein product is CASSPPGTLFMNTEAFF.

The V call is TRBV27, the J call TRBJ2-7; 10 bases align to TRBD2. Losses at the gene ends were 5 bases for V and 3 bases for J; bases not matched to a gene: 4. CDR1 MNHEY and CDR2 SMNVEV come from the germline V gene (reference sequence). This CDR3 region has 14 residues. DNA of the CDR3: TGTGCCAGCAGTCCTAGCGGGAGTGGCTACGAGCAGTACTTC. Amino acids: CASSPSGSGYEQYF.

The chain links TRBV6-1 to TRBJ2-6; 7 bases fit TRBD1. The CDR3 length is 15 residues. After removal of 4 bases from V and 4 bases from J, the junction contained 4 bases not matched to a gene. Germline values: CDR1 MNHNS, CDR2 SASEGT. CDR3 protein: CASSVTGAGANVLTF. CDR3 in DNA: TGTGCCAGCAGTGTCACAGGGGCCGGGGCCAACGTCCTGACTTTC.

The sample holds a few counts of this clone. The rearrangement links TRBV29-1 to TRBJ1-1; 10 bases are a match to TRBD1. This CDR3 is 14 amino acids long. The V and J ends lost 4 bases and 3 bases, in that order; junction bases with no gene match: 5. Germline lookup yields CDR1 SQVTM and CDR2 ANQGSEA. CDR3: CSVGLTGGYTEAFF. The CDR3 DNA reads TGCAGCGTTGGGTTGACAGGGGGCTACACTGAAGCTTTCTTT.

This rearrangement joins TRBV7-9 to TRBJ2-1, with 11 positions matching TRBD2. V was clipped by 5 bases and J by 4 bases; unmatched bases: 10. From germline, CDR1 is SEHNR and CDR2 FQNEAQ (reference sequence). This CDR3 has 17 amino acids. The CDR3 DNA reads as TGTGCCAGCAGCCCGTCTGGGACTAGCGGACAATACAATGAGCAGTTCTTC. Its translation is CASSPSGTSGQYNEQFF.

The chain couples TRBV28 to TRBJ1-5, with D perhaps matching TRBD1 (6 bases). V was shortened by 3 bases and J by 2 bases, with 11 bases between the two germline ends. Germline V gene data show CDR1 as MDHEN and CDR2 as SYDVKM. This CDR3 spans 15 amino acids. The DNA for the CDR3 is TGTGCCAGCAGTTTCCTCGGACAGCGCAATCAGCCCCAGCATTTT. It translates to CASSFLGQRNQPQHF.

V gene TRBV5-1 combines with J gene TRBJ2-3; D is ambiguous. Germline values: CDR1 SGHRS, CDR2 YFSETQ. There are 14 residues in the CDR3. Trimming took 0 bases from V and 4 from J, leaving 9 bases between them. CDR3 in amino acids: CASSLGLFADTQYF. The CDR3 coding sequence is TGCGCCAGCAGCTTGGGCCTATTCGCAGATACGCAGTATTTT. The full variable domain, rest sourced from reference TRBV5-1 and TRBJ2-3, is KAGVTQTPRYLIKTRGQQVTLSCSPISGHRSVSWYQQTPGQGLQFLFEYFSETQRNKGNFPGRFSGRQFSNSRSEMNVSTLELGDSALYLCASSLGLFADTQYFGPGTRLTVL.

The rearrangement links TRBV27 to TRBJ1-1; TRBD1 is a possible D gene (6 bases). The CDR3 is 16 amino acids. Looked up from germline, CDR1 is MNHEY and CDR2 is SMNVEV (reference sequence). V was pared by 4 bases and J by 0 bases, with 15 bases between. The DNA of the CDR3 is TGTGCCAGCAGTTCGATAGGGGGGGGCCTGAACACTGAAGCTTTCTTT. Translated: CASSSIGGGLNTEAFF.

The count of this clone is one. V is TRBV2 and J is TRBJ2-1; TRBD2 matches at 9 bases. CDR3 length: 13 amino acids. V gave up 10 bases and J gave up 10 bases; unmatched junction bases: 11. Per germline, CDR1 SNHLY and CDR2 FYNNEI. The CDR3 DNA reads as TGTGCCACCTGGGCGGGAGGGACAACAGAGCAGTTCTTC. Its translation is CATWAGGTTEQFF.